This TCR beta chain comes out of a study of shared clonotypes between healthy human individuals. The CDR3 has 15 amino acids. V lost 0 bases and J 1 base, leaving 10 bases between the germline ends. Germline assignment: CDR1 PRHDT and CDR2 FYEKMQ (reference sequence). General study findings and limits: Genetic and exposure-history diversity was limited by the small donor number.

Sequencing was at deep level. The authors sequenced unsorted PBMC DNA on ten immunoSEQ deep assay plates. Some clones are missing from TCRdb's copy, which holds only in-frame ones; the method was immunoSEQ multiplex PCR. The sample contains a few hundred thousand clones, more than 70% of which appear only once. The donor population consisted of healthy HIV-negative adults with no recent acute infections or vaccinations. As concerns this clone: The antigen remains unidentified.

The chain recombines TRBV13 with TRBJ2-7; maybe TRBD1 (6 bases). The specimen sequenced was PBMCs. The TCR was taken from a woman aged 35 to 49 in good health. Some clones in this sample may be carry-over from other donors' samples. CDR3 in DNA: TGTGCCAGCAGCTTAGGCGTGGACAGATCCTACGAGCAGTACTTC. Amino acid sequence: CASSLGVDRSYEQYF.